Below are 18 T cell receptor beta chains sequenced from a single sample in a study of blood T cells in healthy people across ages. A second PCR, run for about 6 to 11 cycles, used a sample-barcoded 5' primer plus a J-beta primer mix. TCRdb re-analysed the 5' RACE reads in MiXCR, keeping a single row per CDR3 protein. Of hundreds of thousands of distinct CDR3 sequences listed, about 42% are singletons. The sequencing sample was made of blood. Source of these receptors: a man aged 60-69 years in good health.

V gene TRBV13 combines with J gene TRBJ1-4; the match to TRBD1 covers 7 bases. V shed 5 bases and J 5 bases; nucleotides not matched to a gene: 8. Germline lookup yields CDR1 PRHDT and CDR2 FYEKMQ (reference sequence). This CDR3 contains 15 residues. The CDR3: CASSHLRQGNEKLFF. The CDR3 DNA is TGTGCCAGCAGCCACCTAAGACAGGGAAATGAAAAACTGTTTTTT.

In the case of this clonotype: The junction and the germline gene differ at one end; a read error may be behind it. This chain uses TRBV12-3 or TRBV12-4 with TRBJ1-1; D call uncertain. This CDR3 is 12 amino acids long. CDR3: CASSRLKTEAFF. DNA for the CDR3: TGTGCCAGCAGTCGCCTGAAGACTGAAGCTTTCTTT.

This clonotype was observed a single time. CDR3 nucleotide sequence: TGCAGTGCTAGGCCGCCCGGACAGGATCTTAACTATGGCTACACCTTC. Protein product: CSARPPGQDLNYGYTF. V usage is TRBV20-1 and J usage is TRBJ1-2, with 7 bases fitting TRBD1. This CDR3 is built from 16 residues. The junction had 11 bases not matched to a gene; V was cut back by 3 bases and J by 1 base. Germline CDR1 DFQATT, CDR2 SNEGSKA (reference sequence).

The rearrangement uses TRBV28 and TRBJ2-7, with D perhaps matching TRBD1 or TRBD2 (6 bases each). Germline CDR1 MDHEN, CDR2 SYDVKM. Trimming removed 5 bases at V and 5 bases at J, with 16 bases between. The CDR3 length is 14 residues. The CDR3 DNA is TGTGCCAGCAGTGGACGCGGGGACATTAACGAGCAGTACTTC. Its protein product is CASSGRGDINEQYF.

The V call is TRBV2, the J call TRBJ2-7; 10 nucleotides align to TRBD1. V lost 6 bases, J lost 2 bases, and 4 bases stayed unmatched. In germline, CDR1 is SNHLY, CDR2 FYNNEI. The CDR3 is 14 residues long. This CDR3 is CASRATGGPYEQYF. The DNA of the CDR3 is TGTGCCAGCAGGGCGACAGGGGGCCCCTACGAGCAGTACTTC.

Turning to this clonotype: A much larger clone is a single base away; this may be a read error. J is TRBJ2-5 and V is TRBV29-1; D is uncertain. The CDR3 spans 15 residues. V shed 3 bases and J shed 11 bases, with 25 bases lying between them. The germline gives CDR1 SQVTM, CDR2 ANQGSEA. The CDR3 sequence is CSVEGSRNNYNEQYF. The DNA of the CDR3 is TGCAGCGTTGAGGGTTCCAGGAACAACTACAATGAGCAGTACTTC. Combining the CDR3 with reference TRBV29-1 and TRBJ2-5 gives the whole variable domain SAVISQKPSRDICQRGTSLTIQCQVDSQVTMMFWYRQQPGQSLTLIATANQGSEATYESGFVIDKFPISRPNLTFSTLTVSNMSPEDSSIYLCSVEGSRNNYNEQYFGPGTRLLVL.

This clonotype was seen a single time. The CDR3 DNA follows: TGTGCCAGCAGCCAACAAACAGGGCGTACTGAAGCTTTCTTT. It specifies CASSQQTGRTEAFF. V gene TRBV3-1 combines with J gene TRBJ1-1; tentative D call: TRBD1 (6 bases). The germline V and J ends were trimmed by 2 bases and 5 bases, with 12 bases remaining between them. Germline V gene data show CDR1 as LGHDT and CDR2 as YNNKEL (reference sequence). The CDR3 is made up of 14 amino acids.

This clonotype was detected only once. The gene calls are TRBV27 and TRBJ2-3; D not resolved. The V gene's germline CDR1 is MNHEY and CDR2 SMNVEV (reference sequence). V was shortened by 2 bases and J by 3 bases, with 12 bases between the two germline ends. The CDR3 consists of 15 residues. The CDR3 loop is CASSLRQKGTDTQYF. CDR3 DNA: TGTGCCAGCAGTTTACGTCAAAAGGGTACAGATACGCAGTATTTT.

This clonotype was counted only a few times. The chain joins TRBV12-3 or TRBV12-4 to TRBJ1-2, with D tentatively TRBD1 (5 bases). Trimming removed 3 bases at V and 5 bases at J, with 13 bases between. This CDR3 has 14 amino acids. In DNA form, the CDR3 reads TGTGCCAGCAGTTTCGGCAGGGTAGATTATGGCTACACCTTC. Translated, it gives CASSFGRVDYGYTF.

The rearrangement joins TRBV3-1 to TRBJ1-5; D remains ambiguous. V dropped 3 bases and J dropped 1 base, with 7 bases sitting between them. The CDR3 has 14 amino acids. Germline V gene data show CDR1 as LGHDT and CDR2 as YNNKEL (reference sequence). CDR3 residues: CASSQTDSNQPQHF. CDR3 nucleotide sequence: TGTGCCAGCAGCCAGACGGACAGCAATCAGCCCCAGCATTTT.

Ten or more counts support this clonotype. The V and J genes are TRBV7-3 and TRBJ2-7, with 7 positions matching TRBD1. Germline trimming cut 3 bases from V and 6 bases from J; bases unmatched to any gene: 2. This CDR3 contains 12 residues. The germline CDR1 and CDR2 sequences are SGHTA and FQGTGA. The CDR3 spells CASSFPGGEQYF. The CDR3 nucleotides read TGTGCCAGCAGCTTCCCAGGGGGCGAGCAGTACTTC.

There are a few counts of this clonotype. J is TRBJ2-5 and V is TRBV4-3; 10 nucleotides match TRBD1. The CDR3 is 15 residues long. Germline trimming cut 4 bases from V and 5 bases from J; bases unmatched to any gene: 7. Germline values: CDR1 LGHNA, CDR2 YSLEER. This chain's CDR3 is CASSPNDRGHETQYF. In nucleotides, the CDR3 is TGCGCCAGCAGCCCGAATGACAGGGGGCACGAGACCCAGTACTTC.

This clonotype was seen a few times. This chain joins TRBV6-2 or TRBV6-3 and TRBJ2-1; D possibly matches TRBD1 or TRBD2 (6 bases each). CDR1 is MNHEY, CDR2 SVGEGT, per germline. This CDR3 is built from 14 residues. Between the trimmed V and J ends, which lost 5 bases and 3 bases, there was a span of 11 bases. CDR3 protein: CASSPRGLYNEQFF. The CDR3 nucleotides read TGTGCCAGCAGTCCCCGGGGGCTCTACAATGAGCAGTTCTTC.

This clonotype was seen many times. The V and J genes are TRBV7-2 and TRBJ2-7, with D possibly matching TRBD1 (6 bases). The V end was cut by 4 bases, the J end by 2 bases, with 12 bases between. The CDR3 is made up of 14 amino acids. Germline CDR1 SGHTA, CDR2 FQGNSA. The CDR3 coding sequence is TGTGCCAGCAGCTCACAGGGTACCACCTACGAGCAGTACTTC. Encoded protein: CASSSQGTTYEQYF.

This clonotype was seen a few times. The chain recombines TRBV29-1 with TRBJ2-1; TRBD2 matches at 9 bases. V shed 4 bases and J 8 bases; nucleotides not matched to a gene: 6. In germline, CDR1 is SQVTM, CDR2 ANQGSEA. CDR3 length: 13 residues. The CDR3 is CSVAAGGAYEQFF. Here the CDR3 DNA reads TGCAGCGTTGCCGCGGGGGGGGCCTATGAGCAGTTCTTC.

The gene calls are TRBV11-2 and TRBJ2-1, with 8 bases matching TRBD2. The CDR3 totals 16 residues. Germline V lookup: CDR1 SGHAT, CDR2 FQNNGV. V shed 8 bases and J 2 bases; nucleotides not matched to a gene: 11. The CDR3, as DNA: TGTGCCAGCGGCCGAGCGGGGGCCCTTCCCTACAATGAGCAGTTCTTC. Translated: CASGRAGALPYNEQFF. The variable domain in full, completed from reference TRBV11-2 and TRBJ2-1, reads EAGVAQSPRYKIIEKRQSVAFWCNPISGHATLYWYQQILGQGPKLLIQFQNNGVVDDSQLPKDRFSAERLKGVDSTLKIQPAKLEDSAVYLCASGRAGALPYNEQFFGPGTRLTVL.

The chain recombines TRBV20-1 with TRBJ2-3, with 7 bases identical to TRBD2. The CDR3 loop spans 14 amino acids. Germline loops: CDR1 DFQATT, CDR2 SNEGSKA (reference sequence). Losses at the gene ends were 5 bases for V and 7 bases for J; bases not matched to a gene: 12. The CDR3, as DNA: TGCAGTGCTGACCGAGTAACTAGCGCCCATACGCAGTATTTT. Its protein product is CSADRVTSAHTQYF.

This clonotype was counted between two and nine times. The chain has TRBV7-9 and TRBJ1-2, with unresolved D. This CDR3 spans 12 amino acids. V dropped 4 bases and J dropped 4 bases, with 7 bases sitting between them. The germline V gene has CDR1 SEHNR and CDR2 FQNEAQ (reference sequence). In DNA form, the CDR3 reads TGTGCCAGCAGCTCAGGTTTCTATGGCTACACCTTC. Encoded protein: CASSSGFYGYTF. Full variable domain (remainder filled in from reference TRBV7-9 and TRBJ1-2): DTGVSQNPRHKITKRGQNVTFRCDPISEHNRLYWYRQTLGQGPEFLTYFQNEAQLEKSRLLSDRFSAERPKGSFSTLEIQRTEQGDSAMYLCASSSGFYGYTFGSGTRLTVV.